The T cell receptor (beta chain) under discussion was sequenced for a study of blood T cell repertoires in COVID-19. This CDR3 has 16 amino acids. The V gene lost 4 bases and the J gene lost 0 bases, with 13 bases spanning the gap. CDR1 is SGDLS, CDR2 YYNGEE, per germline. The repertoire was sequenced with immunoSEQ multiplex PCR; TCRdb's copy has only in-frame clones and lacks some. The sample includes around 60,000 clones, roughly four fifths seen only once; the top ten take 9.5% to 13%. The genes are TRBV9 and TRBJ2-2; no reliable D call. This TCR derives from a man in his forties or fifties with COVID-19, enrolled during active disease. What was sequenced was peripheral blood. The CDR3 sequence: CASSQGAHANTGELFF. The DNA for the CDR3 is TGTGCCAGCAGCCAAGGAGCTCACGCGAACACCGGGGAGCTGTTTTTT.